This paragraph covers one T cell receptor beta chain sequence. The antigen is unknown. This sample is part of a study of vaccination and CD4 T cells after COVID-19. Germline CDR1 reads SQVTM; CDR2 reads ANQGSEA. V lost 7 bases and J lost 3; bases outside the gene matches: 7. This CDR3 contains 13 residues. Sequencing of DNA taken from cultured CD4+ T cells relied on the Oncomine TCR Beta short-read assay. TCRdb called the PCR reads again in MiXCR, with one record for every CDR3 protein. The sample records about 29,000 distinct CDR3 sequences, approximately 66% being singletons. The treatment is: roughly 11-day PBMC culture with coronavirus spike peptide pools or control peptides (ViraFEST assay). Half the medium was exchanged for fresh IL-2 medium on days 3 and 7.

The sample consisted of CD4+ T cells from blood, cultured in vitro, taken after SARS-CoV-2 vaccination. The V gene is TRBV29-1, the J gene TRBJ1-1; TRBD1 matches 8 bases. This TCR came from a human donor who received a COVID-19 vaccine. The CDR3, as DNA: TGCAGCGCTGTGACAGGGGATTACACTGAAGCTTTCTTT. This sequence encodes CSAVTGDYTEAFF.